The entry below gives a single TCR beta chain sequence along with its context. Here immunoSEQ multiplex PCR was the method, and the copy in TCRdb shows in-frame clones only, minus some. Altogether hundreds of thousands of clones are present, around 78% being singletons, with the ten largest covering about 0.013%. This entry is derived from a study of shared T cell receptors in the human thymus. There are 13 residues in the CDR3. Germline trimming cut 5 bases from V and 5 bases from J; bases unmatched to any gene: 6. Germline assignment: CDR1 SEHNR and CDR2 FQNEAQ (reference sequence). These data were also filed under a second study, of human thymus T cells. This second study notes: Thymic and blood repertoires appeared to show biased V and J gene usage.

Sequencing input: thymocytes. V usage is TRBV7-9 and J usage is TRBJ2-7; 7 bases agree with TRBD1. The receptor was isolated from a boy in the first two years of life with a congenital heart defect. In DNA, the CDR3 is TGTGCCAGCAGCCCCGGACAGGATGACGAGCAGTACTTC. It yields the protein CASSPGQDDEQYF. Drawing the rest from reference TRBV7-9 and TRBJ2-7, the complete variable domain is DTGVSQNPRHKITKRGQNVTFRCDPISEHNRLYWYRQTLGQGPEFLTYFQNEAQLEKSRLLSDRFSAERPKGSFSTLEIQRTEQGDSAMYLCASSPGQDDEQYFGPGTRLTVT.